This entry is about one T cell receptor beta chain. Germline assignment: CDR1 SGHAT and CDR2 FQNNGV. V lost 7 bases and J lost 0; bases outside the gene matches: 2. The CDR3 consists of 13 residues. This sample stems from a study of blood T cell repertoires in COVID-19. Generated by immunoSEQ multiplex PCR, the TCRdb table keeps only in-frame clones and is missing some. The sample yields some 160,000 clones, around three quarters seen once. The V gene is TRBV11-2, the J gene TRBJ2-7, with 8 bases matching TRBD2. The source of this sequence is a man aged 60-69 years with acute or convalescent COVID-19. Sequencing was done on a sample of peripheral blood. The CDR3 here is CASTAGGSYEQYF. CDR3 nucleotides: TGTGCCAGCACTGCGGGGGGCTCCTACGAGCAGTACTTC.